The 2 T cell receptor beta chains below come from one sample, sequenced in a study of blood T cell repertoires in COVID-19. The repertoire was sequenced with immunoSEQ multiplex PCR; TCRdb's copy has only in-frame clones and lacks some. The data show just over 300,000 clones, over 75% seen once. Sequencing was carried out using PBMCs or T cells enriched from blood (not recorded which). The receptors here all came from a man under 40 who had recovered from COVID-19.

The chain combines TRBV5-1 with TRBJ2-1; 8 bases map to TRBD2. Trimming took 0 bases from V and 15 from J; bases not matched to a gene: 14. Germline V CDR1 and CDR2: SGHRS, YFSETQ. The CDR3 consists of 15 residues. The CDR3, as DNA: TGCGCCAGCAGCTTGGGGGGGACTAGTGGGTTGGTGGCGTTCTTC. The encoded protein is CASSLGGTSGLVAFF.

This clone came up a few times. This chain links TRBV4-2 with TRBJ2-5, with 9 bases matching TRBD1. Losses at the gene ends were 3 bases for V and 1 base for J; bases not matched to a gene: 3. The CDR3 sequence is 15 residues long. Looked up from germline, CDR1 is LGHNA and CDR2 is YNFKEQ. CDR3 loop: CASSQGQGSQETQYF. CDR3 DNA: TGTGCCAGCAGCCAGGGACAGGGTAGCCAAGAGACCCAGTACTTC.